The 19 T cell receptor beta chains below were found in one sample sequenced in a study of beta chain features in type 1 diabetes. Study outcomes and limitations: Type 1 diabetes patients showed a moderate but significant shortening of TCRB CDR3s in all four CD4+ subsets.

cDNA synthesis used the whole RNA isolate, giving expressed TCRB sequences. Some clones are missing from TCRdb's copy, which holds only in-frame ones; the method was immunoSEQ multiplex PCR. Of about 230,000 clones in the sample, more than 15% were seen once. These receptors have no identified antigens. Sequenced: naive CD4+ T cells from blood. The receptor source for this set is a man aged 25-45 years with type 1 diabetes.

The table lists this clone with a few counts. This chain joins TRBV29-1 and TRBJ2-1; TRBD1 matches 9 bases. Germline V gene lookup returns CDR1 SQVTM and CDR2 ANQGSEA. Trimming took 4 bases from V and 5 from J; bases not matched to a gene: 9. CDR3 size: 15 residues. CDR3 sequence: CSVVSGTGTNNEQFF. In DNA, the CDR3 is TGCAGCGTTGTCTCCGGGACAGGGACCAACAATGAGCAGTTCTTC.

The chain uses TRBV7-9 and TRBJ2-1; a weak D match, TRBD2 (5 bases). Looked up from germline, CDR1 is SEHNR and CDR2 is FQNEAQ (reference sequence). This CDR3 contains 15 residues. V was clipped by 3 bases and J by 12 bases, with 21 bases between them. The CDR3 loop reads CASSFFASRAERQFF. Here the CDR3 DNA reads TGTGCCAGCAGCTTTTTCGCTAGCCGGGCGGAGAGGCAGTTCTTC.

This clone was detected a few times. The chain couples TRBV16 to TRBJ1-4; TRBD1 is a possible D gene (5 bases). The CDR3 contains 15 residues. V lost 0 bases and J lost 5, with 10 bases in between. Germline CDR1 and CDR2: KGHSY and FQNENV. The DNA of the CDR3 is TGTGCCAGCAGCCAATCGCCAGGGAGGAATGAAAAACTGTTTTTT. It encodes CASSQSPGRNEKLFF.

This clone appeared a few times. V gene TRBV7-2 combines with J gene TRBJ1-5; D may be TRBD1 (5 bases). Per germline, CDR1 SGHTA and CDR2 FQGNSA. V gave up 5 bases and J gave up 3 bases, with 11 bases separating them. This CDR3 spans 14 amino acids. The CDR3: CASSTGTLNQPQHF. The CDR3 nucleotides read TGTGCCAGCAGCACCGGGACGCTCAATCAGCCCCAGCATTTT.

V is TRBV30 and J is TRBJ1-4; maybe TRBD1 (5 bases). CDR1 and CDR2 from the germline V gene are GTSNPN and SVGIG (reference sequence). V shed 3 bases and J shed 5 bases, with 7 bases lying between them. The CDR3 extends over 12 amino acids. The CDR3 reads CAWRRQNEKLFF. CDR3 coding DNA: TGTGCCTGGAGACGACAGAATGAAAAACTGTTTTTT.

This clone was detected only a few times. CDR3 bases: TGTGCCAGCAGCTTAGTTCCCCGGGCAGGGATCTCAAAAGCTTTCTTT. As protein: CASSLVPRAGISKAFF. The chain couples TRBV7-2 to TRBJ1-1; D is possibly TRBD1 (5 bases). The V gene lost 1 base and the J gene lost 9 bases, with 21 bases spanning the gap. There are 16 residues in the CDR3. The V gene's germline CDR1 is SGHTA and CDR2 FQGNSA.

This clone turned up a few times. CDR3 bases: TGTGCCAGCAGCTTAGTGAACAGTAACTATGGCTACACCTTC. Protein: CASSLVNSNYGYTF. The chain links TRBV7-9 to TRBJ1-2; D call uncertain. V gave up 1 base and J gave up 1 base, with 7 bases separating them. Germline lookup yields CDR1 SEHNR and CDR2 FQNEAQ (reference sequence). The CDR3 is 14 amino acids.

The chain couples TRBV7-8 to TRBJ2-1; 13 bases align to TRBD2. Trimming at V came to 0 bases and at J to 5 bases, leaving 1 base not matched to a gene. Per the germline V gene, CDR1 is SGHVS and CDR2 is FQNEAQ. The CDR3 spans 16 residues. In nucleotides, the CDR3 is TGTGCCAGCAGCTTAGCGGGGACTAGCGGGGACAATGAGCAGTTCTTC. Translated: CASSLAGTSGDNEQFF.

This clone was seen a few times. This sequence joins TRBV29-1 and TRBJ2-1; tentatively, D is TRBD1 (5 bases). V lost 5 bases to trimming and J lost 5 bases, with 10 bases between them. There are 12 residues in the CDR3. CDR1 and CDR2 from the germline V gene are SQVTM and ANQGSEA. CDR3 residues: CSVLETDNEQFF. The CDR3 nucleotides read TGCAGCGTTCTAGAGACAGACAATGAGCAGTTCTTC.

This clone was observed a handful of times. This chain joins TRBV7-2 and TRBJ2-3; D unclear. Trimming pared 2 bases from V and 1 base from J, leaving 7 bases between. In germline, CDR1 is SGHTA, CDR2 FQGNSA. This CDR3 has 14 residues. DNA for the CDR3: TGTGCCAGCAGCTTATACCGGCGCACAGATACGCAGTATTTT. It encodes CASSLYRRTDTQYF.

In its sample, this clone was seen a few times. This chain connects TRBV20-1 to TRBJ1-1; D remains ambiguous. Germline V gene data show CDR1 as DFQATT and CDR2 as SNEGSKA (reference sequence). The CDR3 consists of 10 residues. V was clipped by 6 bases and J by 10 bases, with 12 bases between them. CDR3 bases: TGCAGTGCCGTGCTTTACAGAGCTTTCTTT. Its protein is CSAVLYRAFF.

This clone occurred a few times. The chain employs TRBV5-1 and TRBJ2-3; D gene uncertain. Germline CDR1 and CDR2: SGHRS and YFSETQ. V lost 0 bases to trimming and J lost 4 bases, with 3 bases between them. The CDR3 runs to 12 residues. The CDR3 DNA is TGCGCCAGCAGCTTGGGGTCAGATACGCAGTATTTT. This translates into CASSLGSDTQYF.

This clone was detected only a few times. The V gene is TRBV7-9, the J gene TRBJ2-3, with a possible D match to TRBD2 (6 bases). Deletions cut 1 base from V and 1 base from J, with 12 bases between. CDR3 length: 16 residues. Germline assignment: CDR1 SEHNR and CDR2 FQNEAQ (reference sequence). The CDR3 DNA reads TGTGCCAGCAGCTTAGTTAGCGGTACTGGCACAGATACGCAGTATTTT. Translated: CASSLVSGTGTDTQYF.

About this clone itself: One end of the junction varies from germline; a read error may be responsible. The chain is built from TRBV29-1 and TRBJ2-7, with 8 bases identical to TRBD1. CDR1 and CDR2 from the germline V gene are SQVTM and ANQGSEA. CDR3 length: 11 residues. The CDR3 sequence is CSKEGRGLKDF. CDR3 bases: TGCAGCAAAGAGGGCAGGGGGCTAAAGGACTTC.

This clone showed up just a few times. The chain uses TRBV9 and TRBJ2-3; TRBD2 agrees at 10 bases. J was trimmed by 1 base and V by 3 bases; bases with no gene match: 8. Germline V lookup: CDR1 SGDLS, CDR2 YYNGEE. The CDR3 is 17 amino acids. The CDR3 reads CASSGRWTSGGTDTQYF. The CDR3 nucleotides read TGTGCCAGCAGCGGACGATGGACTAGCGGTGGCACAGATACGCAGTATTTT.

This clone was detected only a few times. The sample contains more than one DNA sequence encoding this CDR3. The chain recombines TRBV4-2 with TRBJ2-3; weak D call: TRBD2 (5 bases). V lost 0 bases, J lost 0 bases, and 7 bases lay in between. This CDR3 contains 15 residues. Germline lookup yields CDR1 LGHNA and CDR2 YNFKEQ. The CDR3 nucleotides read TGTGCCAGCAGCCAAGAACGGACTAGCACAGATACGCAGTATTTT. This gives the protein CASSQERTSTDTQYF.

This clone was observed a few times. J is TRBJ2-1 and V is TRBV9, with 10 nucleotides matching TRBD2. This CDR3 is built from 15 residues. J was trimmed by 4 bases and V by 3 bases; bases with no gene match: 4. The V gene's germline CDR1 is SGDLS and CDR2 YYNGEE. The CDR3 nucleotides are TGTGCCAGCAGCGCAAGACTAGCGGGTTACAATGAGCAGTTCTTC. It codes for CASSARLAGYNEQFF.

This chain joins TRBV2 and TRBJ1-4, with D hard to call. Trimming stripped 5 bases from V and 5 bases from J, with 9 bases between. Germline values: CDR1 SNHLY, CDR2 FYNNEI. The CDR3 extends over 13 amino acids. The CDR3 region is CASSSRGNEKLFF. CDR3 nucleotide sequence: TGTGCCAGCAGTTCTCGCGGGAATGAAAAACTGTTTTTT.

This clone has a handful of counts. This chain's CDR3 is CASSFGRAAYNEQFF. CDR3 nucleotides: TGTGCCAGCAGTTTCGGGAGGGCGGCCTACAATGAGCAGTTCTTC. This chain links TRBV5-6 with TRBJ2-1, with 8 bases aligning to TRBD2. V shed 5 bases and J 2 bases; nucleotides not matched to a gene: 6. This CDR3 is built from 15 residues. Germline CDR1 reads SGHDT; CDR2 reads YYEEEE.